This TCR beta chain was sequenced for a study of tumor and adjacent non-tumor tissue in lung cancer. Three rounds of nested PCR, following a modified ARM-PCR protocol, produced the TCRbeta library. TCRdb called the multiplex PCR reads again in MiXCR, with one record for every CDR3 protein. The sample holds 70,000 to 90,000 distinct CDR3 sequences, approximately 81% seen once. CDR3 length equals 14 residues. Germline CDR1 reads MNHNY; CDR2 reads SVGAGI (reference sequence). V lost 2 bases, J lost 16 bases, and 21 bases lay in between. Study-wide points: Compared with tumor, normal lung showed significantly lower TCR diversity.

This sample's RNA came from whole unsorted tissue. Distant lung tissue was collected more than 3 cm away from the tumor edge. This clonotype was seen more than once but under ten times. The target antigen is unknown. The chain has TRBV6-6 and TRBJ1-3, with D unclear. The specimen sequenced was distant non-tumor lung tissue. The receptor was isolated from a man between 60 and 75 years old with non-small cell lung cancer. CDR3 loop: CASSYPDSGNTTYF. The CDR3 nucleotides read TGTGCCAGCAGTTACCCAGACTCTGGAAACACCACGTATTTT.